What follows are 14 T cell receptor beta chains derived from one specimen sequenced in a study of T cell responses to AZD1222 COVID-19 vaccine. TCRdb's copy holds only in-frame clones and misses some; the assay was immunoSEQ multiplex PCR. The table has 140,000 to 150,000 clones, about 89% seen once. The starting material was peripheral blood, obtained on day 0 of MenACWY control vaccination. The receptors originated from an adult in good health.

This chain uses TRBV5-1 with TRBJ1-2; no clear D. The CDR3 has 15 residues. Germline-derived CDR1 and CDR2 are SGHRS and YFSETQ. Trimming took off 0 bases at V and 4 bases at J, with 13 bases between the two ends. CDR3 region: CASSLEGNSPYGYTF. For the CDR3, the DNA is TGCGCCAGCAGCTTGGAGGGCAATTCTCCCTATGGCTACACCTTC. The whole variable domain, filled in from reference TRBV5-1 and TRBJ1-2, reads KAGVTQTPRYLIKTRGQQVTLSCSPISGHRSVSWYQQTPGQGLQFLFEYFSETQRNKGNFPGRFSGRQFSNSRSEMNVSTLELGDSALYLCASSLEGNSPYGYTFGSGTRLTVV.

J is TRBJ2-7 and V is TRBV3-1 (or the pseudogene TRBV3-2); 9 bases map to TRBD2. Unmatched junction bases numbered 2, after V lost 8 bases and J lost 0 bases. Germline CDR1 is LGHDT and CDR2 is YNNKEL (reference sequence). The length of the CDR3 is 13 residues. The CDR3, as DNA: TGTGCCAGCGGACTAGCGTCCTCCTACGAGCAGTACTTC. This sequence encodes CASGLASSYEQYF.

The chain is built from TRBV24-1 and TRBJ1-2; D gene ambiguous. The CDR3 runs 14 residues. Germline-derived CDR1 and CDR2 are KGHDR and SFDVKD. V was shortened by 4 bases and J by 1 base, with 9 bases between the two germline ends. The CDR3 nucleotides read TGTGCCACCAGTGACCCCAGGTATAACTATGGCTACACCTTC. The encoded protein is CATSDPRYNYGYTF.

This clone was seen just once. The chain uses TRBV20-1 and TRBJ2-1, with D perhaps matching TRBD1 (6 bases). The germline V and J ends were trimmed by 3 bases and 2 bases, with 14 bases remaining between them. CDR1 is DFQATT, CDR2 SNEGSKA, per germline (reference sequence). The CDR3 runs to 15 residues. CDR3 DNA: TGCAGTGCTAGTGGGGGCACCCCGACCTACAATGAGCAGTTCTTC. It yields the protein CSASGGTPTYNEQFF.

This clone was seen a single time. The rearrangement links TRBV7-2 to TRBJ2-7, with 8 positions matching TRBD2. Germline loops: CDR1 SGHTA, CDR2 FQGNSA. CDR3 size: 16 residues. The ends lost 5 bases at V and 0 bases at J; junction bases unmatched: 9. The CDR3 DNA sequence: TGTGCCAGCAGCGTAGGGTTGGCGGGAGGCTCCTACGAGCAGTACTTC. It encodes CASSVGLAGGSYEQYF.

The chain employs TRBV20-1 and TRBJ1-2, with a weak D call TRBD1 (6 bases). V dropped 3 bases and J dropped 2 bases, with 10 bases sitting between them. There are 13 residues in the CDR3. The germline V gene encodes CDR1 DFQATT and CDR2 SNEGSKA (reference sequence). The CDR3 sequence: CSASRGTNYGYTF. In nucleotides, the CDR3 is TGCAGTGCTAGTCGTGGGACAAACTATGGCTACACCTTC.

The chain recombines TRBV7-9 with TRBJ1-1; the D gene is possibly TRBD1 (5 bases). V lost 7 bases, J lost 2 bases, and 11 bases lay in between. The V gene's germline CDR1 is SEHNR and CDR2 FQNEAQ (reference sequence). The CDR3 covers 13 residues. The CDR3 sequence is CASTRTPNTEAFF. For the CDR3, the DNA is TGTGCCAGCACCCGGACACCCAACACTGAAGCTTTCTTT.

V is TRBV9 and J is TRBJ2-5; maybe TRBD1 (5 bases). The CDR3 loop spans 15 amino acids. CDR1 and CDR2 (germline): SGDLS, YYNGEE. The ends were cut back, 4 bases at V and 4 bases at J, with 17 bases in the middle. The CDR3 region has the DNA TGTGCCAGCAGCCTTGGACGACCCCAGGGAGAGACCCAGTACTTC. It codes for CASSLGRPQGETQYF.

The chain couples TRBV5-1 to TRBJ2-5; D is unresolved. Deletions cut 1 base from V and 1 base from J, with 8 bases between. Germline assignment: CDR1 SGHRS and CDR2 YFSETQ. The CDR3 has 14 residues. The CDR3 loop reads CASSLRAFQETQYF. The CDR3 DNA reads as TGCGCCAGCAGCTTGAGGGCATTCCAAGAGACCCAGTACTTC.

The chain combines TRBV28 with TRBJ1-5; tentative D call: TRBD1 (6 bases). The CDR3 loop spans 18 amino acids. Trimming cost V 3 bases and J 0 bases, with 18 bases left between them. Germline V gene data show CDR1 as MDHEN and CDR2 as SYDVKM. The CDR3 coding sequence is TGTGCCAGCAGTTTTACGACAGGAGGGGGATATAGCAATCAGCCCCAGCATTTT. Translated, it gives CASSFTTGGGYSNQPQHF.

The V and J genes are TRBV18 and TRBJ1-2; TRBD1 agrees at 9 bases. The CDR3 covers 13 residues. CDR1 and CDR2 (germline): KGHSH, LQKENI. The V gene end was trimmed by 6 bases and the J gene end by 4 bases; junction bases not matched to a gene: 3. The CDR3 here is CASSQDRGYGYTF. CDR3 DNA sequence: TGTGCCAGCTCTCAGGACAGGGGCTATGGCTACACCTTC.

The CDR3 is CATSDPGGGYTF. CDR3 sequence (DNA): TGTGCCACCAGTGACCCCGGGGGAGGCTACACCTTC. The chain couples TRBV24-1 to TRBJ1-2, with D tentatively TRBD1 (5 bases). Trimming cost V 4 bases and J 8 bases, with 10 bases left between them. Germline lookup yields CDR1 KGHDR and CDR2 SFDVKD. The CDR3 spans 12 residues.

The V gene is TRBV28, the J gene TRBJ2-3; TRBD2 might be the D (6 bases). The V end lost 7 bases, the J end lost 0 bases, and 14 bases lay between the germline ends. CDR1 and CDR2 from the germline V gene are MDHEN and SYDVKM. The CDR3 loop spans 15 amino acids. The CDR3 region has the DNA TGTGCCAGCATTACTGCCGGGACTAGCACAGATACGCAGTATTTT. Translated, it gives CASITAGTSTDTQYF.

The rearrangement joins TRBV2 to TRBJ1-6; 8 bases align to TRBD1. This CDR3 has 13 residues. CDR1 SNHLY and CDR2 FYNNEI come from the germline V gene. The V segment lost 4 bases and the J segment 13 bases; nucleotides outside the gene matches: 6. The CDR3 reads CASSGRQGNPLHF. As DNA, the CDR3 is TGTGCCAGCAGTGGGAGACAGGGGAACCCCCTCCACTTT.